This T cell receptor beta chain emerged from a study of T cells in Graves' hyperthyroidism and ophthalmopathy. Researchers amplified the TCR beta CDR3 regions from RNA transcripts. First-round RT-PCR of the TCR CDR3 relied on the HTBI primer set. MiXCR was run by TCRdb on the multiplex PCR reads, yielding one entry per CDR3 protein. The sample has 700,000 to 850,000 distinct CDR3 sequences, about 35% seen once. This clonotype was found many times. The sample comprised blood. The origin of this receptor is a woman aged 40 to 50 with Graves' hyperthyroidism.

CDR3 sequence reads: CASSLLGPGYEQYF. The CDR3 DNA follows: TGTGCCAGCAGCTTGCTAGGGCCAGGCTACGAGCAGTACTTC. The chain links TRBV5-5 to TRBJ2-7; D uncertain. Looked up from germline, CDR1 is SGHKS and CDR2 is YYEKEE (reference sequence). V was trimmed by 1 base and J by 3 bases, leaving 11 bases between them. CDR3 size: 14 residues.